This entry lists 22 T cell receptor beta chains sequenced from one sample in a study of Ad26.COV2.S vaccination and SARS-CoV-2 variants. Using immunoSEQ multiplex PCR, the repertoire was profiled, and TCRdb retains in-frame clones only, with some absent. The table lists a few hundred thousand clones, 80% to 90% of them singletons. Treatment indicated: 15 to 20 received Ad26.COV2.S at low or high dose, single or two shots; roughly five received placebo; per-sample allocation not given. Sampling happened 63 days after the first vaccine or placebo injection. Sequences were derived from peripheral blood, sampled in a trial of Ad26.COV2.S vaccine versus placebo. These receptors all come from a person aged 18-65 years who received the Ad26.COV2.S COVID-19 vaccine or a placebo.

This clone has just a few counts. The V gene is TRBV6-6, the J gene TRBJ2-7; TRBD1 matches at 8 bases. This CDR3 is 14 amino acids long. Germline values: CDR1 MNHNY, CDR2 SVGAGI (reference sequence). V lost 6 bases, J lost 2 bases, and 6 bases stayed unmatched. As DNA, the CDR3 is TGTGCCAGCAGCGGACAGGGAACCACCTACGAGCAGTACTTC. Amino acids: CASSGQGTTYEQYF.

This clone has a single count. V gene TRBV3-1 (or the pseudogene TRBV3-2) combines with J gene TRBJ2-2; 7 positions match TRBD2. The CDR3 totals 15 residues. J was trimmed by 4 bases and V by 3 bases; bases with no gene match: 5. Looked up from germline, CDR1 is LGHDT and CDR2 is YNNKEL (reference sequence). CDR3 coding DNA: TGTGCCAGCAGCCATTGGGGGGGTGGCACCGGGGAGCTGTTTTTT. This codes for CASSHWGGGTGELFF.

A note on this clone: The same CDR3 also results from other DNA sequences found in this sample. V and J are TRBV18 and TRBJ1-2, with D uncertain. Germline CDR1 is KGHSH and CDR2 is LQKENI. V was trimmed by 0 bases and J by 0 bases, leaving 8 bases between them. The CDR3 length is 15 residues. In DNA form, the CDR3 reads TGTGCCAGCTCACCACCCGTCTCGACTAACTATGGCTACACCTTC. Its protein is CASSPPVSTNYGYTF.

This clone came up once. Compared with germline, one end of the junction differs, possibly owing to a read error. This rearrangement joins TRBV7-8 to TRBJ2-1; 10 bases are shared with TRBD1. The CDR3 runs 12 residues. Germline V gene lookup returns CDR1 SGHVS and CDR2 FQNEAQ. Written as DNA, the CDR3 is TGTGCCAGCAGCCCTCTTCGGGACAGGGGAGTCTTC. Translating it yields CASSPLRDRGVF.

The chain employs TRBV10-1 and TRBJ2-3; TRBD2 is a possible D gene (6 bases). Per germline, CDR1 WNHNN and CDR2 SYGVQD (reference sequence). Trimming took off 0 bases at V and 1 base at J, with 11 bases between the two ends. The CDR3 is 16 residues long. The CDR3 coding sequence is TGCGCCAGCAGTGAGTCGCCGGGAGCGGGCACAGATACGCAGTATTTT. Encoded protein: CASSESPGAGTDTQYF.

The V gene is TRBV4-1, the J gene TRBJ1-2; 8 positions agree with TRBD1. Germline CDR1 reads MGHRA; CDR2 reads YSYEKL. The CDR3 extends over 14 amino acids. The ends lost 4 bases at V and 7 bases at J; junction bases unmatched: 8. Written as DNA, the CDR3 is TGCGCCAGCAGCCGCCCACGGGACAGGTTTGGCTACACCTTC. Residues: CASSRPRDRFGYTF.

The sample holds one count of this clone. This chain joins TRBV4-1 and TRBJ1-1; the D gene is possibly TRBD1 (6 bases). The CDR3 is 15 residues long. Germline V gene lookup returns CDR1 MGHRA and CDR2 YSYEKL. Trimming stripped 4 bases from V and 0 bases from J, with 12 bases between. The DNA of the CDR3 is TGCGCCAGCAGCCGACTGGACAGTTTGAACACTGAAGCTTTCTTT. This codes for CASSRLDSLNTEAFF.

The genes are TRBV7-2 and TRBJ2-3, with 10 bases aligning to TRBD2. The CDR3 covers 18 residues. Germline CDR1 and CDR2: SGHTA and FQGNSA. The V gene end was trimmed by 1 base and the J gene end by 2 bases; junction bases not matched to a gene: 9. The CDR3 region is CASSLVGLAGDFTDTQYF. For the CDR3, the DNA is TGTGCCAGCAGCTTAGTGGGGCTAGCGGGGGACTTCACAGATACGCAGTATTTT. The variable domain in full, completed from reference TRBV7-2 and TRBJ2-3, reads GAGVSQSPSNKVTEKGKDVELRCDPISGHTALYWYRQSLGQGLEFLIYFQGNSAPDKSGLPSDRFSAERTGGSVSTLTIQRTQQEDSAVYLCASSLVGLAGDFTDTQYFGPGTRLTVL.

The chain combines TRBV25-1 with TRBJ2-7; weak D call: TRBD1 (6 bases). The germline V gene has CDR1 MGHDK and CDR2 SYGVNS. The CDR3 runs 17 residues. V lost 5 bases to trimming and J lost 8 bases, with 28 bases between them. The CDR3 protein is CASSSGTPGHLAGKQYF. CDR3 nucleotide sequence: TGTGCCAGCAGTTCCGGGACACCGGGCCATCTCGCGGGTAAGCAGTACTTC.

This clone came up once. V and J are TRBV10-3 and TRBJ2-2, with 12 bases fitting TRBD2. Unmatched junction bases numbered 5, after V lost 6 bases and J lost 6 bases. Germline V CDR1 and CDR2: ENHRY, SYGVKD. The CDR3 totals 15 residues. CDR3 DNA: TGTGCCATCAGCCGACTAGCGGGAGAGTCCGGGGAGCTGTTTTTT. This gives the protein CAISRLAGESGELFF.

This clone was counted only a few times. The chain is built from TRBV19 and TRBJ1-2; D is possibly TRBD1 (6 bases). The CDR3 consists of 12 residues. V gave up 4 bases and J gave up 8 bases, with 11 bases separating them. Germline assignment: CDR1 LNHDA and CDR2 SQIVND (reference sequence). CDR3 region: CASSRGAWGYTF. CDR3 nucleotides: TGTGCCAGTAGTAGGGGGGCTTGGGGCTACACCTTC.

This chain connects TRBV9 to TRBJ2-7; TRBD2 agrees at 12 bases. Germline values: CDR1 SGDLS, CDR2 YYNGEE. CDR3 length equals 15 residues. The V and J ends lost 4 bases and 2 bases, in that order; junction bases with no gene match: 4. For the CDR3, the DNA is TGTGCCAGCAGCCCCGGACTAGCGGGAACCTACGAGCAGTACTTC. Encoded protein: CASSPGLAGTYEQYF.

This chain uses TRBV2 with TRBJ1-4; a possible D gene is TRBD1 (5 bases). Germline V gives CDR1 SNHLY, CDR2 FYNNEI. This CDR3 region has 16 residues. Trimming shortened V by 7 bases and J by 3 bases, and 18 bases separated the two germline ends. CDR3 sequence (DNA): TGTGCCAGCATGCGACAGACCCTCGCAGCTAATGAAAAACTGTTTTTT. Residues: CASMRQTLAANEKLFF.

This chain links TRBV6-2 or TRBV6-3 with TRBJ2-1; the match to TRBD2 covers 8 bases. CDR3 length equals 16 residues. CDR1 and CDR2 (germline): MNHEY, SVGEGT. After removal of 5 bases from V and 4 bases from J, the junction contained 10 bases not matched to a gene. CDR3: CASSPDLAGNYNEQFF. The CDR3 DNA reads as TGTGCCAGCAGTCCCGACCTAGCGGGTAATTACAATGAGCAGTTCTTC.

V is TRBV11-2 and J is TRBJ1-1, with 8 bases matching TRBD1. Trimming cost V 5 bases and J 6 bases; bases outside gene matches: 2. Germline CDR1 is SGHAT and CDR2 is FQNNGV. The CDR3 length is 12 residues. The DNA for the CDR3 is TGTGCCAGCAGCCAACAGGGGGCTGAAGCTTTCTTT. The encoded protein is CASSQQGAEAFF.

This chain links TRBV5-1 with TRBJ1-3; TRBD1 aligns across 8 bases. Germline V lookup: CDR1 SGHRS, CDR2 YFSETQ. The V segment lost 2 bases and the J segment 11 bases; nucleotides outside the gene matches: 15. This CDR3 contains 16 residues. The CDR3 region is CASSLSPLDRDVSIYF. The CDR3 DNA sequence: TGCGCCAGCAGCTTAAGCCCACTGGACAGGGACGTGTCCATATATTTT. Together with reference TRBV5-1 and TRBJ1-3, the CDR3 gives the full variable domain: KAGVTQTPRYLIKTRGQQVTLSCSPISGHRSVSWYQQTPGQGLQFLFEYFSETQRNKGNFPGRFSGRQFSNSRSEMNVSTLELGDSALYLCASSLSPLDRDVSIYFGEGSWLTVV.

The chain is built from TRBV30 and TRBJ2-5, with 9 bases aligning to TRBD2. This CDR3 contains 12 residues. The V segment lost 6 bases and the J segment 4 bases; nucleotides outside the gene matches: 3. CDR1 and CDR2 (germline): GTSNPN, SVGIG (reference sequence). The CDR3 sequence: CACQGLAETQYF. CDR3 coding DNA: TGTGCCTGTCAGGGACTAGCAGAGACCCAGTACTTC.

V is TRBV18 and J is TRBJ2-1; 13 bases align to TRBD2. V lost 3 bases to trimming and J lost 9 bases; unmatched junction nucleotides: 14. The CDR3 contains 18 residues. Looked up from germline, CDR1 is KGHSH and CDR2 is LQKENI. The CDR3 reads CASSPPPLTSGRRGEQFF. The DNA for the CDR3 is TGTGCCAGCTCACCTCCACCCCTGACTAGCGGGAGGCGAGGTGAGCAGTTCTTC.

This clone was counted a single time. The CDR3 DNA is TGTGCCAGCAGTTCCGGGACTAGCGTAGCCTACGAGCAGTACTTC. Translation gives CASSSGTSVAYEQYF. V is TRBV6-6 and J is TRBJ2-7; 10 positions match TRBD2. From germline, CDR1 is MNHNY and CDR2 SVGAGI (reference sequence). V gave up 4 bases and J gave up 2 bases; unmatched junction bases: 5. The CDR3 contains 15 residues.

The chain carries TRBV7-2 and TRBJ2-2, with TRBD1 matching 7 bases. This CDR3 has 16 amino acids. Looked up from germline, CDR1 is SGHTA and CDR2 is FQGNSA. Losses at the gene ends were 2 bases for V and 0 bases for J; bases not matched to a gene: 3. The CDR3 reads CASSLTGTANTGELFF. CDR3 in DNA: TGTGCCAGCAGCTTAACCGGGACAGCGAACACCGGGGAGCTGTTTTTT.

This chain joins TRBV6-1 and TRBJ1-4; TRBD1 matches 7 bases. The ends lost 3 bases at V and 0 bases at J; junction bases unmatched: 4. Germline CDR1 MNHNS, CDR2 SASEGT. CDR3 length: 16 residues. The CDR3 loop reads CASSDPGQATNEKLFF. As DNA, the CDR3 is TGTGCCAGCAGTGACCCTGGACAGGCAACTAATGAAAAACTGTTTTTT.

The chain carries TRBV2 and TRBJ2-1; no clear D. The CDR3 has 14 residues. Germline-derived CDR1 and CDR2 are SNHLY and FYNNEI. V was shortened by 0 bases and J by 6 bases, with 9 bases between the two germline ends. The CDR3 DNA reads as TGTGCCAGCAGTGAAGCGCTTTCGGTCAATGAGCAGTTCTTC. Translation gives CASSEALSVNEQFF.